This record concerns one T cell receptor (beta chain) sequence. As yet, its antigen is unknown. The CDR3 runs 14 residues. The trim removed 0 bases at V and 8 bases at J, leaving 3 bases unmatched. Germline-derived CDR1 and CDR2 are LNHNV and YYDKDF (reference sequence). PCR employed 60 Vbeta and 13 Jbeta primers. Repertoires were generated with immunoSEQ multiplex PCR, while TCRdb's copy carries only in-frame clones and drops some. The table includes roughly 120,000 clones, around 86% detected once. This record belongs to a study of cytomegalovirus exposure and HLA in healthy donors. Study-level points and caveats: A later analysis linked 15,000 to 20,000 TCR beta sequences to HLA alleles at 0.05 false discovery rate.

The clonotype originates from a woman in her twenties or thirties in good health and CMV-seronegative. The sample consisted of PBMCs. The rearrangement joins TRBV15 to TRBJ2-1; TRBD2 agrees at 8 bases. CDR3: CATSRDSGADEQFF. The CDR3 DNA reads TGTGCCACCAGCAGAGATAGCGGGGCCGATGAGCAGTTCTTC.